A single sample is the source of the 29 T cell receptor beta chains below, sequenced in a study of blood T cell repertoires in COVID-19. TCRdb's table, derived via immunoSEQ multiplex PCR, lists solely in-frame clones and lacks some. The table shows around 77,000 clones, with roughly 85% occurring only once. The source material was peripheral blood. All receptors derive from a man of 80 years or more with acute or convalescent COVID-19.

Worth noting for this clone: The junction does not match germline at one end; this may be a read error. The chain employs TRBV14 and TRBJ2-7; tentative D call: TRBD1 (6 bases). Germline-derived CDR1 and CDR2 are SGHDN and FVKESK. This CDR3 comprises 14 residues. The CDR3 spells CASRLRDNSYKQYF. Written as DNA, the CDR3 is TGTGCCAGCAGATTGAGGGACAACTCCTACAAGCAGTACTTC.

The genes are TRBV7-2 and TRBJ2-5; no clear D. Per the germline V gene, CDR1 is SGHTA and CDR2 is FQGNSA. The CDR3 is made up of 14 amino acids. V lost 5 bases and J 2 bases, leaving 12 bases between the germline ends. The CDR3 reads CASSPQSRQETQYF. The CDR3 DNA reads as TGTGCCAGCAGCCCCCAGTCAAGACAAGAGACCCAGTACTTC. Based on the CDR3 plus reference TRBV7-2 and TRBJ2-5, the full variable domain is GAGVSQSPSNKVTEKGKDVELRCDPISGHTALYWYRQSLGQGLEFLIYFQGNSAPDKSGLPSDRFSAERTGGSVSTLTIQRTQQEDSAVYLCASSPQSRQETQYFGPGTRLLVL.

This clone has only one observation. The V and J genes are TRBV5-4 and TRBJ1-1, with 8 bases fitting TRBD1. The CDR3 is 19 residues long. Germline V CDR1 and CDR2: SGHNT, YYREEE (reference sequence). V was pared by 2 bases and J by 3 bases, with 18 bases of the junction left unmatched. The CDR3 here is CASSLDQGASVRVDTEAFF. CDR3 in DNA: TGTGCCAGCAGCTTAGACCAGGGGGCGTCCGTTAGGGTGGACACTGAAGCTTTCTTT.

V and J are TRBV5-5 and TRBJ2-7, with TRBD1 identical over 10 bases. The CDR3 spans 15 residues. Germline CDR1 is SGHKS and CDR2 is YYEKEE (reference sequence). V lost 3 bases and J lost 4; bases outside the gene matches: 7. In nucleotides, the CDR3 is TGTGCCAGCAGCTGGGGGACAGGGGCGCAGTACGAGCAGTACTTC. It translates to CASSWGTGAQYEQYF.

The chain has TRBV7-2 and TRBJ2-7, with 10 bases that match TRBD1. This CDR3 has 15 residues. Germline loops: CDR1 SGHTA, CDR2 FQGNSA. V was clipped by 1 base and J by 6 bases; unmatched bases: 6. The CDR3: CASSLVTDRGSEQYF. The CDR3 bases are TGTGCCAGCAGCTTAGTTACGGACAGGGGGAGCGAGCAGTACTTC.

The chain is built from TRBV7-8 and TRBJ1-2; no reliable D call. This CDR3 spans 14 amino acids. Germline V lookup: CDR1 SGHVS, CDR2 FQNEAQ. Trimming cost V 4 bases and J 6 bases, with 15 bases left between them. In nucleotides, the CDR3 is TGTGCCAGCAGCTCCCTCGCCGGGCGGGATGGCTACACCTTC. Protein sequence: CASSSLAGRDGYTF.

This chain connects TRBV19 to TRBJ2-1, with unresolved D. Trimming took 3 bases from V and 0 from J, leaving 9 bases between them. CDR3 length: 15 residues. CDR1 is LNHDA, CDR2 SQIVND, per germline (reference sequence). The CDR3 sequence is CASSIQASSYNEQFF. In DNA, the CDR3 is TGTGCCAGTAGTATCCAGGCGAGCTCCTACAATGAGCAGTTCTTC.

In its sample, this clone was seen a few times. The chain uses TRBV6-5 and TRBJ1-4, with D tentatively TRBD1 (5 bases). The CDR3 runs to 14 residues. V was clipped by 0 bases and J by 7 bases, with 9 bases between them. Germline V gene data show CDR1 as MNHEY and CDR2 as SVGAGI. CDR3 sequence (DNA): TGTGCCAGCAGTTACTCTGGTACAGGTGAAAAACTGTTTTTT. It translates to CASSYSGTGEKLFF.

This clone was observed a single time. The V call is TRBV2, the J call TRBJ2-2, with D maybe TRBD1 (6 bases). The germline V gene encodes CDR1 SNHLY and CDR2 FYNNEI. The CDR3 contains 13 residues. Trimming shortened V by 4 bases and J by 6 bases, and 9 bases separated the two germline ends. This chain's CDR3 is CASSADSPGELFF. The CDR3 nucleotides read TGTGCCAGCAGTGCGGACAGTCCCGGGGAGCTGTTTTTT.

This clone was counted once. The chain is built from TRBV3-1 (or the pseudogene TRBV3-2) and TRBJ2-3, with 12 nucleotides matching TRBD2. Germline CDR1 is LGHDT and CDR2 is YNNKEL (reference sequence). The junction had 4 bases not matched to a gene; V was cut back by 1 base and J by 2 bases. The CDR3 contains 17 residues. In DNA form, the CDR3 reads TGTGCCAGCAGCCAAGGGCCTAGCGGGAGGGTCACAGATACGCAGTATTTT. Translating gives CASSQGPSGRVTDTQYF.

V and J are TRBV9 and TRBJ2-3, with D perhaps TRBD2 (7 bases). Per the germline V gene, CDR1 is SGDLS and CDR2 is YYNGEE. V shed 0 bases and J shed 1 base, with 9 bases lying between them. The CDR3 spans 15 residues. The CDR3 region has the DNA TGTGCCAGCAGCGTAGAGGGGGGGCGCACAGATACGCAGTATTTT. Translation gives CASSVEGGRTDTQYF.

V is TRBV7-2 and J is TRBJ1-4; no clear D. CDR1 and CDR2 (germline): SGHTA, FQGNSA. The CDR3 contains 17 residues. V was shortened by 5 bases and J by 6 bases, with 22 bases between the two germline ends. The CDR3 nucleotides read TGTGCCAGCAGCATGAAACCCGGGCCGCGGACTGATGAAAAACTGTTTTTT. This sequence encodes CASSMKPGPRTDEKLFF.

In this sample, this clone turned up once. The chain joins TRBV2 to TRBJ1-4; the D gene is possibly TRBD1 (5 bases). The CDR3 loop spans 14 amino acids. Germline V gene data show CDR1 as SNHLY and CDR2 as FYNNEI. The V and J ends lost 7 bases and 5 bases respectively, with 14 bases between them. CDR3 nucleotide sequence: TGTGCCAGCAAGAGACAGACGCTCAATGAAAAACTGTTTTTT. Protein product: CASKRQTLNEKLFF. The full variable domain, with the rest looked up from reference TRBV2 and TRBJ1-4, is EPEVTQTPSHQVTQMGQEVILRCVPISNHLYFYWYRQILGQKVEFLVSFYNNEISEKSEIFDDQFSVERPDGSNFTLKIRSTKLEDSAMYFCASKRQTLNEKLFFGSGTQLSVL.

The chain carries TRBV7-8 and TRBJ1-5, with 9 bases aligning to TRBD1. Germline V CDR1 and CDR2: SGHVS, FQNEAQ. CDR3 size: 15 residues. Trimming took 5 bases from V and 5 from J; bases not matched to a gene: 7. The CDR3 spells CASSQTGGWYQPQHF. DNA of the CDR3: TGTGCCAGCAGCCAAACAGGGGGCTGGTATCAGCCCCAGCATTTT.

The rearrangement joins TRBV5-4 to TRBJ2-3, with TRBD2 matching over 16 bases. This CDR3 region has 18 residues. Germline CDR1 is SGHNT and CDR2 is YYREEE (reference sequence). The V gene end was trimmed by 4 bases and the J gene end by 3 bases; junction bases not matched to a gene: 8. Here the CDR3 reads CASSAGLAGGEMTDTQYF. The CDR3 DNA reads as TGTGCCAGCAGCGCGGGACTAGCGGGGGGGGAGATGACAGATACGCAGTATTTT.

This clone was counted a few times. This chain joins TRBV7-9 and TRBJ2-5, with D maybe TRBD2 (5 bases). Trimming took 7 bases from V and 2 from J, leaving 14 bases between them. Per germline, CDR1 SEHNR and CDR2 FQNEAQ (reference sequence). The CDR3 totals 14 residues. CDR3 nucleotide sequence: TGTGCCAGCACTACTTCCCGGGAACAAGAGACCCAGTACTTC. Protein product: CASTTSREQETQYF.

The gene calls are TRBV28 and TRBJ2-2; D might be TRBD2 (5 bases). There are 14 residues in the CDR3. V lost 5 bases and J 7 bases, leaving 14 bases between the germline ends. CDR1 is MDHEN and CDR2 is SYDVKM in the germline V gene. CDR3 in DNA: TGTGCCAGCAGTACTGGTGGGAGTGGCGGGGAGCTGTTTTTT. Its protein product is CASSTGGSGGELFF.

The chain is built from TRBV20-1 and TRBJ1-2, with D maybe TRBD1 (6 bases). CDR3 length equals 13 residues. CDR1 is DFQATT, CDR2 SNEGSKA, per germline (reference sequence). Trimming removed 3 bases from V and 7 bases from J, with 15 bases in between. The CDR3: CSASTGYGFGYTF. CDR3 in DNA: TGCAGTGCTAGTACAGGGTATGGTTTTGGCTACACCTTC.

The chain recombines TRBV7-4 with TRBJ2-7, with D possibly being TRBD2 (6 bases). Trimming left V 7 bases short and J 2 bases short, with 24 bases between. Germline CDR1 SGHVT, CDR2 SQSDAQ. This CDR3 region has 17 residues. The CDR3 DNA reads as TGTGCCAGCATCCTTTGGAGCGCGGGGCCCCTCCCCTACGAGCAGTACTTC. It specifies CASILWSAGPLPYEQYF. Full variable domain (missing parts from reference TRBV7-4 and TRBJ2-7): GAGVSQSPRYKVAKRGRDVALRCDSISGHVTLYWYRQTLGQGSEVLTYSQSDAQRDKSGRPSGRFSAERPERSVSTLKIQRTEQGDSAVYLCASILWSAGPLPYEQYFGPGTRLTVT.

This clone was picked up one time. The CDR3 nucleotides are TGTGCCAGCAGGAGACAGCTGAACACTGAAGCTTTCTTT. Translating it yields CASRRQLNTEAFF. The chain employs TRBV28 and TRBJ1-1; D is possibly TRBD1 (5 bases). The length of the CDR3 is 13 residues. Trimming cost V 6 bases and J 0 bases, with 8 bases left between them. CDR1 and CDR2 (germline): MDHEN, SYDVKM.

The gene calls are TRBV3-1 (or the pseudogene TRBV3-2) and TRBJ2-5; 9 nucleotides line up with TRBD2. There are 15 residues in the CDR3. V lost 0 bases and J lost 5; bases outside the gene matches: 4. Germline CDR1 is LGHDT and CDR2 is YNNKEL (reference sequence). The CDR3 bases are TGTGCCAGCAGCCAAGACCTAGCGGGACGGGAGACCCAGTACTTC. This translates into CASSQDLAGRETQYF.

The V and J genes are TRBV14 and TRBJ2-5; TRBD1 matches 9 bases. Per the germline V gene, CDR1 is SGHDN and CDR2 is FVKESK. The CDR3 loop spans 16 amino acids. The V and J ends lost 2 bases and 4 bases, in that order; junction bases with no gene match: 8. CDR3 residues: CASSQLRDRDGETQYF. CDR3 nucleotide sequence: TGTGCCAGCAGCCAACTCCGGGACAGGGATGGAGAGACCCAGTACTTC.

The chain recombines TRBV28 with TRBJ2-2, with TRBD1 as a possible D gene (5 bases). The germline CDR1 and CDR2 sequences are MDHEN and SYDVKM. V was clipped by 3 bases and J by 4 bases, with 6 bases between them. This CDR3 contains 13 residues. This CDR3 is CASSFQGTGELFF. CDR3 DNA sequence: TGTGCCAGCAGTTTCCAGGGCACCGGGGAGCTGTTTTTT.

The chain uses TRBV28 and TRBJ1-4, with TRBD1 matching 9 bases. J lost 1 base, V lost 2 bases, and 8 bases had no gene match. This CDR3 is 18 amino acids long. Per the germline V gene, CDR1 is MDHEN and CDR2 is SYDVKM. Here the CDR3 DNA reads TGTGCCAGCAGTTTACTCGGGACAGGGAGGAGAACTAATGAAAAACTGTTTTTT. Translated: CASSLLGTGRRTNEKLFF.

The rearrangement uses TRBV23-1 and TRBJ2-1, with D possibly matching TRBD2 (6 bases). TRBV23-1 counts as an open reading frame of uncertain function. V lost 1 base to trimming and J lost 5 bases, with 12 bases between them. The CDR3 totals 15 residues. CDR3 DNA: TGCGCCAGCAGTCAATACGGGGACTTTAACAATGAGCAGTTCTTC. The encoded protein is CASSQYGDFNNEQFF.

The genes are TRBV27 and TRBJ2-3; 7 nucleotides match TRBD2. The CDR3 has 14 residues. The V gene end was trimmed by 6 bases and the J gene end by 0 bases; junction bases not matched to a gene: 3. The germline V gene encodes CDR1 MNHEY and CDR2 SMNVEV (reference sequence). The DNA for the CDR3 is TGTGCCAGCAGGATTAGCGGGAGCACAGATACGCAGTATTTT. It translates to CASRISGSTDTQYF.

The V gene is TRBV3-1 (or the pseudogene TRBV3-2), the J gene TRBJ1-2; 7 bases are shared with TRBD1. The CDR3 consists of 14 residues. V lost 0 bases, J lost 5 bases, and 3 bases stayed unmatched. Germline V gene sequence: CDR1 LGHDT, CDR2 YNNKEL (reference sequence). CDR3 sequence: CASSQEARGYGYTF. The DNA of the CDR3 is TGTGCCAGCAGCCAAGAGGCCAGGGGGTATGGCTACACCTTC.

The rearrangement joins TRBV7-2 to TRBJ1-1; D might be TRBD1 (5 bases). V lost 3 bases and J lost 8, with 10 bases in between. The CDR3 spans 12 residues. Looked up from germline, CDR1 is SGHTA and CDR2 is FQGNSA. The DNA for the CDR3 is TGTGCCAGCAGCTTTATGCGACAGGAAGCTTTCTTT. Its translation is CASSFMRQEAFF.

The V gene is TRBV9, the J gene TRBJ1-4; 9 nucleotides line up with TRBD1. With 3 bases clipped from V and 5 bases from J, the junction kept 2 bases outside the gene matches. The CDR3 is made up of 14 amino acids. CDR1 and CDR2 from the germline V gene are SGDLS and YYNGEE. CDR3 sequence: CASSAGTGNEKLFF. The CDR3 region has the DNA TGTGCCAGCAGCGCCGGGACAGGGAATGAAAAACTGTTTTTT.